A single sample is the source of the 8 T cell receptor beta chains below, sequenced in a study of cytomegalovirus exposure and HLA in healthy donors. Both 60 Vbeta primers and 13 Jbeta primers went into the PCR. Data came from immunoSEQ multiplex PCR; TCRdb stores just in-frame clones and leaves some out. The sample comprises fewer than 250,000 clones, 85% to 90% of which are singletons, and more than 1.5% rests with the top ten. Sequences were obtained from PBMCs. All receptors derive from a woman younger than 35 in good health and CMV-seronegative.

This rearrangement joins TRBV30 to TRBJ1-2, with a tentative D call TRBD1 (6 bases). The germline V and J ends were trimmed by 4 bases and 3 bases, with 12 bases remaining between them. This CDR3 has 13 residues. Looked up from germline, CDR1 is GTSNPN and CDR2 is SVGIG (reference sequence). The CDR3 reads CAWTRGGDYGYTF. CDR3 coding DNA: TGTGCCTGGACCCGGGGGGGCGACTATGGCTACACCTTC.

V usage is TRBV2 and J usage is TRBJ2-3, with TRBD1 as a possible D gene (6 bases). V was trimmed by 11 bases and J by 0 bases, leaving 15 bases between them. The CDR3 has 14 residues. Per the germline V gene, CDR1 is SNHLY and CDR2 is FYNNEI. CDR3 DNA sequence: TGTGCCGGTACTTTCCAGGGGAGCACAGATACGCAGTATTTT. Protein product: CAGTFQGSTDTQYF.

The count of this clone is one. This chain joins TRBV6-1 and TRBJ2-2, with D tentatively TRBD2 (6 bases). The CDR3 is 12 residues long. Germline values: CDR1 MNHNS, CDR2 SASEGT. V lost 3 bases, J lost 7 bases, and 6 bases lay in between. CDR3 region: CASSERGGELFF. Written as DNA, the CDR3 is TGTGCCAGCAGTGAGCGGGGCGGGGAGCTGTTTTTT.

The chain combines TRBV10-1 with TRBJ2-5, with D possibly being TRBD2 (6 bases). This CDR3 is built from 14 residues. CDR1 and CDR2 from the germline V gene are WNHNN and SYGVQD (reference sequence). V lost 0 bases and J lost 5, with 10 bases in between. The DNA of the CDR3 is TGCGCCAGCAGTGAGTCGGGGGGTCAGGAGACCCAGTACTTC. Translated, it gives CASSESGGQETQYF.

The chain has TRBV4-3 and TRBJ2-1; TRBD2 matches 14 bases. This CDR3 has 16 amino acids. The germline gives CDR1 LGHNA, CDR2 YSLEER. Trimming at V came to 3 bases and at J to 6 bases, leaving 4 bases not matched to a gene. The CDR3 nucleotides read TGCGCCAGCAGCCATACCGGACTAGCGGGAGGCAATGAGCAGTTCTTC. It yields the protein CASSHTGLAGGNEQFF.

This clone was seen more than once but under ten times. The rearrangement uses TRBV6-5 and TRBJ1-1; D perhaps matches TRBD1 (6 bases). The germline V gene has CDR1 MNHEY and CDR2 SVGAGI. Trimming shortened V by 8 bases and J by 7 bases, and 17 bases separated the two germline ends. This CDR3 contains 13 residues. The CDR3 DNA reads TGTGCCAGCCACGCACACACAGGGAATGAAGCTTTCTTT. The encoded protein is CASHAHTGNEAFF.

The J gene is TRBJ2-7, the V gene TRBV6-5; 8 nucleotides agree with TRBD1. V trimming: 6 bases; J trimming: 3 bases; junction bases outside the gene matches: 4. The CDR3 is 13 amino acids. Germline CDR1 and CDR2: MNHEY and SVGAGI. DNA for the CDR3: TGTGCCAGCAGCAGGGGGCTATTCTACGAGCAGTACTTC. Encoded protein: CASSRGLFYEQYF.

This chain joins TRBV10-1 and TRBJ1-2; TRBD1 agrees at 9 bases. Germline V lookup: CDR1 WNHNN, CDR2 SYGVQD (reference sequence). V dropped 7 bases and J dropped 4; count of bases not matched to a gene: 10. There are 15 residues in the CDR3. Here the CDR3 DNA reads TGCGCCAGCATTGGGACAGGGCCCGGGGGCTATGGCTACACCTTC. Protein product: CASIGTGPGGYGYTF.